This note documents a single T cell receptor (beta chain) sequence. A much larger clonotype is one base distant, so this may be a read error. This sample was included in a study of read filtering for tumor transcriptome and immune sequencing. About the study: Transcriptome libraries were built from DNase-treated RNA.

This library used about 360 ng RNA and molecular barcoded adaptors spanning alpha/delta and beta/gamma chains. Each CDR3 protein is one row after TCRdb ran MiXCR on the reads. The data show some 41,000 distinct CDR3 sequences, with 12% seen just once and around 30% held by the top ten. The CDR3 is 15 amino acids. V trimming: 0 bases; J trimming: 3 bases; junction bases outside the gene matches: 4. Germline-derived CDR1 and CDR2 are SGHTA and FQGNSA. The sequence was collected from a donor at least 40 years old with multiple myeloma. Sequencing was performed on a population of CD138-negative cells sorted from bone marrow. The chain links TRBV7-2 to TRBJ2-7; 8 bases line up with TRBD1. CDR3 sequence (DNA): TGTGCCAGCAGCTTAGCGTGGGGACAGGTCTACGAGCAGTACTTC. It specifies CASSLAWGQVYEQYF.